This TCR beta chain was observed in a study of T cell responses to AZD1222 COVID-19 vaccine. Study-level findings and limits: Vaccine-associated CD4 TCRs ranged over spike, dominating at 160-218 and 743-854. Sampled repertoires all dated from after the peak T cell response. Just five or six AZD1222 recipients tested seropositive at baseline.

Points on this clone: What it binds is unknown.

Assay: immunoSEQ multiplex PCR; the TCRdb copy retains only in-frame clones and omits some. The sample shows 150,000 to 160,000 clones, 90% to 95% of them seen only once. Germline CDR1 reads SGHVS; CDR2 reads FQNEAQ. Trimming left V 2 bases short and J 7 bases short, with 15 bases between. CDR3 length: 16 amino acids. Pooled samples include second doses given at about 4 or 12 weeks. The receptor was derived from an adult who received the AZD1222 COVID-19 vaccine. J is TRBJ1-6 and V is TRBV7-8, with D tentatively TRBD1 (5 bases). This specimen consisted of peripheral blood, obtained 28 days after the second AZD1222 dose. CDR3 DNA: TGTGCCAGCAGCTTAACGGTCGGGGGTCTGAATTCACCCCTCCACTTT. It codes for CASSLTVGGLNSPLHF.